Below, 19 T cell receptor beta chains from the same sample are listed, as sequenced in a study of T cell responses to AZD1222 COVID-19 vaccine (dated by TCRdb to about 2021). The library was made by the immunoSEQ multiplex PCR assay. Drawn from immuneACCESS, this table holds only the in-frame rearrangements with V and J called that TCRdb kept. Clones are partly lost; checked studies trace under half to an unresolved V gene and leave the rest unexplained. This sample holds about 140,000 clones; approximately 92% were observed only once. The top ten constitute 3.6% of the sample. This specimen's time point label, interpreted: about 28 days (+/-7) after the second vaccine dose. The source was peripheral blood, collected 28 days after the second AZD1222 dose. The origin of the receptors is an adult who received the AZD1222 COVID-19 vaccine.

Here the CDR3 DNA reads TGTGCCAGCGGCAACTTTCGAGGGCACGAGCAGTACTTC. Translating it yields CASGNFRGHEQYF. The chain recombines TRBV6-5 with TRBJ2-7; D is possibly TRBD2 (5 bases). There are 13 residues in the CDR3. Germline V gene data show CDR1 as MNHEY and CDR2 as SVGAGI. Trimming stripped 8 bases from V and 5 bases from J, with 16 bases between.

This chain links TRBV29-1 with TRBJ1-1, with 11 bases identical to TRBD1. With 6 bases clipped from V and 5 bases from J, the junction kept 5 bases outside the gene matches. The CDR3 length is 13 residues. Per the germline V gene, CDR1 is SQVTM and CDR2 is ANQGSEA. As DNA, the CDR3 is TGCAGCGTCCGGGGACAGGGGGTTACTGAAGCTTTCTTT. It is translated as CSVRGQGVTEAFF.

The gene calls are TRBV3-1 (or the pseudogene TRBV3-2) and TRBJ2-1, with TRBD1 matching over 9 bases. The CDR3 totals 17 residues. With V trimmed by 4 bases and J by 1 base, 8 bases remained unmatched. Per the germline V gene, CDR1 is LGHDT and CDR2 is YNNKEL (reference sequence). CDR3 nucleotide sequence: TGTGCCAGCAGCCGCTACCGGGACAGGGAATCCTACAATGAGCAGTTCTTC. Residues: CASSRYRDRESYNEQFF.

CDR3 loop: CASSQSSGTADTQYF. In DNA, the CDR3 is TGTGCCAGCAGCCAATCTAGCGGGACCGCAGATACGCAGTATTTT. The V call is TRBV7-8, the J call TRBJ2-3; 9 bases are a match to TRBD2. CDR3 length equals 15 residues. CDR1 is SGHVS, CDR2 FQNEAQ, per germline. The J segment lost 4 bases and the V segment lost 5 bases, leaving 7 bases of the junction unmatched.

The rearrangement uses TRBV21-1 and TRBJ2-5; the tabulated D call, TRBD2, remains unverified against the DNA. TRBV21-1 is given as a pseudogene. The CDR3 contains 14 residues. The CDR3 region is CASSKLDSQETQYF. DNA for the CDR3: TGTGCCAGCAGCAAGCTGGACTCACAAGAGACCCAGTACTTC.

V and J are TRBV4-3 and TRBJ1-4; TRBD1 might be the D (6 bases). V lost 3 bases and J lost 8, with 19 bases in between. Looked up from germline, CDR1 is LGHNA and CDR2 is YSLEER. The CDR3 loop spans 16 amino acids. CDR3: CASSQGRGAVWEKLFF. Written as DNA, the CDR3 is TGCGCCAGCAGCCAGGGACGGGGGGCTGTTTGGGAAAAACTGTTTTTT.

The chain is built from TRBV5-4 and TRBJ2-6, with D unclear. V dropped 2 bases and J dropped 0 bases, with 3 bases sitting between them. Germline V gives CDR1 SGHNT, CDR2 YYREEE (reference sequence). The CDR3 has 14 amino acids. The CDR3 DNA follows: TGTGCCAGCAGCTTTAGCTCTGGGGCCAACGTCCTGACTTTC. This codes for CASSFSSGANVLTF.

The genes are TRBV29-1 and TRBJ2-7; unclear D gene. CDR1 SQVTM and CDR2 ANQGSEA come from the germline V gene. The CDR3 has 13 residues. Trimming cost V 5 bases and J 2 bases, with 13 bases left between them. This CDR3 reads CSVRQAVTYEQYF. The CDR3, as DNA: TGCAGCGTTCGTCAGGCCGTGACCTACGAGCAGTACTTC.

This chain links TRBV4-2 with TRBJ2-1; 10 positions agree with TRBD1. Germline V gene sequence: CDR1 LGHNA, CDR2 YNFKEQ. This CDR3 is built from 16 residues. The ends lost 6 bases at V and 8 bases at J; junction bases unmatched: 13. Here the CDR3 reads CASRAATGQGIDEQFF. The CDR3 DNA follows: TGTGCCAGCAGAGCTGCTACGGGACAGGGGATAGATGAGCAGTTCTTC.

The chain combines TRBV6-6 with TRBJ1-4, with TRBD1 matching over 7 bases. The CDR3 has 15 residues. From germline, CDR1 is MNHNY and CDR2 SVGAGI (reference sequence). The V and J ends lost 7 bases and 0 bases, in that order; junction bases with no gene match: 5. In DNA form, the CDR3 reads TGTGCCAGCAACCAACAGGGGCCAACTAATGAAAAACTGTTTTTT. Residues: CASNQQGPTNEKLFF.

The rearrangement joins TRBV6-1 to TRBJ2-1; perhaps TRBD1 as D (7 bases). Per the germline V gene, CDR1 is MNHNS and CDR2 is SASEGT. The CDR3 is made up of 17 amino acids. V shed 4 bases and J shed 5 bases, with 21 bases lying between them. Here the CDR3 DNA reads TGTGCCAGCAGTGCCAACAGGGGTGGAGGGGTTAACAATGAGCAGTTCTTC. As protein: CASSANRGGGVNNEQFF.

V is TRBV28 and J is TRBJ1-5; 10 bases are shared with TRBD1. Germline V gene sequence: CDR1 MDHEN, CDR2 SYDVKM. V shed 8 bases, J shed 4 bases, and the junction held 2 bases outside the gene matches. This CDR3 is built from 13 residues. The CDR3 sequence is CASLDRGNQPQHF. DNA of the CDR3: TGTGCCAGCCTGGACAGGGGGAATCAGCCCCAGCATTTT.

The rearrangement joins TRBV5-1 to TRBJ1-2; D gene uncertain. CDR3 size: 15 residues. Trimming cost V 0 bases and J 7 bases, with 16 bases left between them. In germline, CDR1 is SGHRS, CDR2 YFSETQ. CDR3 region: CASSLEGSRLAGYTF. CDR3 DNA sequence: TGCGCCAGCAGCTTGGAAGGCAGCCGTTTGGCTGGCTACACCTTC.

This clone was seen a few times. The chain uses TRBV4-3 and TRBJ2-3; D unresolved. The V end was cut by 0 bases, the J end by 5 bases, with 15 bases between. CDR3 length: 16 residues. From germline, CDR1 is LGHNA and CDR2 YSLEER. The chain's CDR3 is CASSQDRSSGVDTQYF. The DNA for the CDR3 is TGCGCCAGCAGCCAAGATCGGTCTTCAGGAGTAGATACGCAGTATTTT.

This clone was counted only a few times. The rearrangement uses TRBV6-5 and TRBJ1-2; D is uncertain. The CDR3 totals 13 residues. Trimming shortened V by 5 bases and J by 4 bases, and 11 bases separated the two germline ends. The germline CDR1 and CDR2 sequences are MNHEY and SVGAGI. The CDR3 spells CASSTRPTYGYTF. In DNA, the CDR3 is TGTGCCAGCAGTACCCGCCCGACCTATGGCTACACCTTC.

The CDR3 nucleotides are TGTGCCAGCAGCTCCACGGCGGGAGGAGCTAACTATGGCTACACCTTC. It is translated as CASSSTAGGANYGYTF. The chain uses TRBV7-8 and TRBJ1-2; D uncertain. V was cut by 4 bases and J by 0 bases, with 15 bases left in between. CDR1 and CDR2 from the germline V gene are SGHVS and FQNEAQ. CDR3 length equals 16 residues.

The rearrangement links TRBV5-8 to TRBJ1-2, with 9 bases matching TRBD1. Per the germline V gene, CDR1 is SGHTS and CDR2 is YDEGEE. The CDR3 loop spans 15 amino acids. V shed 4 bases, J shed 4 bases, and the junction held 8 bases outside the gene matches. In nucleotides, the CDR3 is TGTGCCAGCAGCATCACAGGGGGCTTGGTCTATGGCTACACCTTC. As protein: CASSITGGLVYGYTF. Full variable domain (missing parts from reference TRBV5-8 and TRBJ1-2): EAGVTQSPTHLIKTRGQQATLRCSPISGHTSVYWYQQALGLGLQFLLWYDEGEERNRGNFPPRFSGRQFPNYSSELNVNALELEDSALYLCASSITGGLVYGYTFGSGTRLTVV.

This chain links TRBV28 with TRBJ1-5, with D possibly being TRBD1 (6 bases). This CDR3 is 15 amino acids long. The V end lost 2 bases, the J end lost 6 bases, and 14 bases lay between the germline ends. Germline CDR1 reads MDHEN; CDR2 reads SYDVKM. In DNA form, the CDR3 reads TGTGCCAGCAGTTTACCGCGGGGGGGGCGTCAGCCCCAGCATTTT. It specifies CASSLPRGGRQPQHF.

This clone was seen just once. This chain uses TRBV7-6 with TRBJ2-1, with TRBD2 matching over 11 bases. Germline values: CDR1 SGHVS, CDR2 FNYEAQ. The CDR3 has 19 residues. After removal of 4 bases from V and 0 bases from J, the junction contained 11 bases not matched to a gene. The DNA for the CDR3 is TGTGCCAGCAGCTCCCTAGCGGGAGGATACCTACTCTCCTACAATGAGCAGTTCTTC. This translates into CASSSLAGGYLLSYNEQFF.